This T cell receptor beta chain stems from a study of cytomegalovirus exposure and HLA in healthy donors. The study ran its PCR with 60 Vbeta and 13 Jbeta primers. The table came from immunoSEQ multiplex PCR; TCRdb's copy has only in-frame clones and leaves some out. The sample contains approximately 90,000 clones, roughly 80% of which appear only once. The CDR3 consists of 15 residues. Germline loops: CDR1 SQVTM, CDR2 ANQGSEA. Trimming pared 6 bases from V and 0 bases from J, leaving 15 bases between. The sample taken for sequencing was PBMCs. This clonotype was sampled from a man aged 25-45 years in good health and CMV-seronegative. This chain connects TRBV29-1 to TRBJ2-1; D is unresolved. In DNA, the CDR3 is TGCAGCGTCTCCTCCCCGGCTAGCTCCTACAATGAGCAGTTCTTC. It translates to CSVSSPASSYNEQFF.